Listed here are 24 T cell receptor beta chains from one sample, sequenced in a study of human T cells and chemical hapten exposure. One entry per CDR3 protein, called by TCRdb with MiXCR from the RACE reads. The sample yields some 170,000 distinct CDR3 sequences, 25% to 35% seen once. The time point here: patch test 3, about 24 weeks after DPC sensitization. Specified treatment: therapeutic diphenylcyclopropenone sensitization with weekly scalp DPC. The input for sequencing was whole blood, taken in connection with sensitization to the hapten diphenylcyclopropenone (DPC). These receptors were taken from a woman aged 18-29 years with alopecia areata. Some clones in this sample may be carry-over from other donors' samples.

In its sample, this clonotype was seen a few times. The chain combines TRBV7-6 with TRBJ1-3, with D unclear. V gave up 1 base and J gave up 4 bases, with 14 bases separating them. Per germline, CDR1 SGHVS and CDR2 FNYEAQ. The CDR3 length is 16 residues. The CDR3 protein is CASSLESNLLGNTIYF. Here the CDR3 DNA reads TGTGCCAGCAGCTTAGAGTCGAACCTCTTGGGAAACACCATATATTTT.

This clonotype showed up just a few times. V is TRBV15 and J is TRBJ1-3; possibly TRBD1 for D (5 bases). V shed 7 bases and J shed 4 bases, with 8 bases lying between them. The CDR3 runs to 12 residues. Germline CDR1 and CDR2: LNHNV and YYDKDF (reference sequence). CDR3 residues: CATTEGGNTIYF. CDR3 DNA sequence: TGTGCCACCACGGAGGGGGGAAACACCATATATTTT.

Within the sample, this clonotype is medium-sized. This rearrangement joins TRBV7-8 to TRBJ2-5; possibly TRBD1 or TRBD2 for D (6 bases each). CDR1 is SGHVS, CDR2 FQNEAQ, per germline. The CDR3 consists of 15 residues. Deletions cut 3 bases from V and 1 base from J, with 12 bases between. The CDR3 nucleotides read TGTGCCAGCAGCTTCTGGGGGGCCATCCAAGAGACCCAGTACTTC. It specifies CASSFWGAIQETQYF.

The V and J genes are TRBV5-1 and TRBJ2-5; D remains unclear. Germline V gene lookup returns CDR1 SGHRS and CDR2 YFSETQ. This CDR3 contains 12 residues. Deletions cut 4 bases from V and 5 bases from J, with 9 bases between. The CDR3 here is CASSQTTETQYF. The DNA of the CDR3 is TGCGCCAGCAGCCAAACTACGGAGACCCAGTACTTC.

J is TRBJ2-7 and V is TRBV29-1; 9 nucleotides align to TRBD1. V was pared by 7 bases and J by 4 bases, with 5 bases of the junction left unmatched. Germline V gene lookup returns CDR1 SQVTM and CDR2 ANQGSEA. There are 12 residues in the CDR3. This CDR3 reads CSAGTGRYEQYF. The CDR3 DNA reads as TGCAGCGCCGGGACAGGGCGGTACGAGCAGTACTTC.

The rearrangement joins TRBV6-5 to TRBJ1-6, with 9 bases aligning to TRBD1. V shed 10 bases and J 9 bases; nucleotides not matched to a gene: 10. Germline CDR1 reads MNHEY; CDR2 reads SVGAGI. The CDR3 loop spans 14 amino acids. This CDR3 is CATVRGQGVSPLHF. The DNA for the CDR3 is TGTGCCACCGTTCGGGGACAGGGTGTTTCACCCCTCCACTTT.

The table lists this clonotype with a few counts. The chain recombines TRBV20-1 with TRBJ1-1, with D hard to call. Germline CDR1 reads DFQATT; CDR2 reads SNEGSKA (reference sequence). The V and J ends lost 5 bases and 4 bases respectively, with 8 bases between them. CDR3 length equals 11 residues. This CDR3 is CSADRGTEAFF. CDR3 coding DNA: TGCAGTGCTGACCGTGGCACTGAAGCTTTCTTT.

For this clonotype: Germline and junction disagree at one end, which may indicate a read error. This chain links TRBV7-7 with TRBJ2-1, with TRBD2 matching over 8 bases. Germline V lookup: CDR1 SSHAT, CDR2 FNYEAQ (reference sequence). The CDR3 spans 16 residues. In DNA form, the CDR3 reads TGTGCTAGCAGCTCGACTAGCGCTGCCGGGAGAAATGAGCAGTTCTTC. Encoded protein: CASSSTSAAGRNEQFF.

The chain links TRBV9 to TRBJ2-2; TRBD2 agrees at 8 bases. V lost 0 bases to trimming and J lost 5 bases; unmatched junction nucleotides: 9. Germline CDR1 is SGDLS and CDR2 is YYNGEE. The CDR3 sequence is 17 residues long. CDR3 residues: CASSVGPLSGKTGELFF. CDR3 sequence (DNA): TGTGCCAGCAGCGTAGGCCCCCTTAGCGGGAAGACCGGGGAGCTGTTTTTT.

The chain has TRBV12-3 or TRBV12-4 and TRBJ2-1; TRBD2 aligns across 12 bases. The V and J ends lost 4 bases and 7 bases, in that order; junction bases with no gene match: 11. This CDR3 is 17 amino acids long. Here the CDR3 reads CASSYARLAGVGNEQFF. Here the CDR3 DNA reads TGTGCCAGCAGTTACGCGCGACTAGCGGGAGTCGGTAATGAGCAGTTCTTC.

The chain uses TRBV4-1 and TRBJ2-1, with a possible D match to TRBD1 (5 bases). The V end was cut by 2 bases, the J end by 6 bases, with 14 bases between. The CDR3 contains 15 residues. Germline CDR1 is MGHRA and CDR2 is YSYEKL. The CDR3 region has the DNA TGCGCCAGCAGCCAACAGGGAATCCAGCGCAATGAGCAGTTCTTC. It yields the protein CASSQQGIQRNEQFF.

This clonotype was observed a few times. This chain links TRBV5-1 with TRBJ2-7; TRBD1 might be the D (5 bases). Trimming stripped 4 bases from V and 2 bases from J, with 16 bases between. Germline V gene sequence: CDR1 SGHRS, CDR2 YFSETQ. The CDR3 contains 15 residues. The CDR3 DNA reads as TGCGCCAGCAGCAGGACACAGATGGAACCCTACGAGCAGTACTTC. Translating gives CASSRTQMEPYEQYF.

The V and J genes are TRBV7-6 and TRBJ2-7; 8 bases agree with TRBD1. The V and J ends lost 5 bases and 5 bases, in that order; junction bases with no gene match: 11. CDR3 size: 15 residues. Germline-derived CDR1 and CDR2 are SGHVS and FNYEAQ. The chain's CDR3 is CASSTGQGPSNEQYF. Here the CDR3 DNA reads TGTGCCAGCAGCACCGGACAGGGTCCTTCCAACGAGCAGTACTTC.

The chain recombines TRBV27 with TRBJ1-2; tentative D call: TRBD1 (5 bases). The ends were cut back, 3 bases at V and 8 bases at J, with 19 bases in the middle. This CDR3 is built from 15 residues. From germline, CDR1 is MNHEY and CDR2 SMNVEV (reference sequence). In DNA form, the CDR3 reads TGTGCCAGCAGTTTCACTCGGACACTTGCCACCGGCTACACCTTC. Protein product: CASSFTRTLATGYTF.

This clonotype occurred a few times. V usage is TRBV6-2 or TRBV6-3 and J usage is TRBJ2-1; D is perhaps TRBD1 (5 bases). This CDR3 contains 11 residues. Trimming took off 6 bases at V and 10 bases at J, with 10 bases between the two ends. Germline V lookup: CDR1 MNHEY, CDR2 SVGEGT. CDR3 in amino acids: CASSSTAEQFF. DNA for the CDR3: TGTGCCAGCAGCTCGACAGCCGAGCAGTTCTTC.

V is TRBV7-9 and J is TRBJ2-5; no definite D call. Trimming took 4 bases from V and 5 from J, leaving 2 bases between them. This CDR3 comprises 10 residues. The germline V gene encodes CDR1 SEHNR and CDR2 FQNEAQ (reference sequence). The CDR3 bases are TGTGCCAGCAGCTGGGAGACCCAGTACTTC. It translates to CASSWETQYF.

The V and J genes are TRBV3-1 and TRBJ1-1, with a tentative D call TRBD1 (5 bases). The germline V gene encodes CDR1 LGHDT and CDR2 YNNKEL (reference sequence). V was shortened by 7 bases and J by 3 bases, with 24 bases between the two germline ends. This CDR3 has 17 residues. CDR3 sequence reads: CASTDIQSATGHTEAFF. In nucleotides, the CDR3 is TGTGCCAGCACCGACATACAATCAGCCACGGGGCACACTGAAGCTTTCTTT.

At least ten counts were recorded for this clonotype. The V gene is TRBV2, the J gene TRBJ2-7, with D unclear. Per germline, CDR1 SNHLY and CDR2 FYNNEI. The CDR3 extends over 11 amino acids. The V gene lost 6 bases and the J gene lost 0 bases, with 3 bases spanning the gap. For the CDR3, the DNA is TGTGCCAGCAGCGACTCCTACGAGCAGTACTTC. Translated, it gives CASSDSYEQYF.

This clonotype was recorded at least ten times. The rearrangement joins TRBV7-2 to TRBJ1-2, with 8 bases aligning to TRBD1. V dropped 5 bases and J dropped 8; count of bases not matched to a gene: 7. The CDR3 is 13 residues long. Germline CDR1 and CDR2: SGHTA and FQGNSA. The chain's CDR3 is CASSLDRGTGYTF. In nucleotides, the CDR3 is TGTGCCAGCAGCCTAGACAGGGGAACGGGCTACACCTTC.

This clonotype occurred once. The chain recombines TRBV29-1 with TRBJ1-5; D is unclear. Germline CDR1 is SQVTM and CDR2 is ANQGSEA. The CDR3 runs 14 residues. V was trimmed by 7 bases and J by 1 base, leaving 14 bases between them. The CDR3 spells CSAKDGHSNQPQHF. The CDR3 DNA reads TGCAGCGCCAAAGACGGGCACAGCAATCAGCCCCAGCATTTT.

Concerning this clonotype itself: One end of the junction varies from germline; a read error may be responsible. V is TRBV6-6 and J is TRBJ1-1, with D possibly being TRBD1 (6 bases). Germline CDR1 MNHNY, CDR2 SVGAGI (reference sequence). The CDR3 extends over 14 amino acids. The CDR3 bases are TGTGTCAGCAGTTACGGGGGGCTTGACACTGAAGCTTTCTTT. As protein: CVSSYGGLDTEAFF.

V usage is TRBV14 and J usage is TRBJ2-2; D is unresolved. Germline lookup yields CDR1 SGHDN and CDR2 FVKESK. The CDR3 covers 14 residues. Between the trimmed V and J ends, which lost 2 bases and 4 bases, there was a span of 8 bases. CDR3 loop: CASSQNLFTGELFF. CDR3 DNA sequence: TGTGCCAGCAGCCAAAACCTCTTCACCGGGGAGCTGTTTTTT.

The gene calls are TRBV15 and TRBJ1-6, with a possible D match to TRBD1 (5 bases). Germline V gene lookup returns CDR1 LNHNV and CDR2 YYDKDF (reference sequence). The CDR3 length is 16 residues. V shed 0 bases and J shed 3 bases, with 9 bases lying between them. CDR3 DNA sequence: TGTGCCACCAGCAGAGATAGGGACCTCTATAATTCACCCCTCCACTTT. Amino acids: CATSRDRDLYNSPLHF.

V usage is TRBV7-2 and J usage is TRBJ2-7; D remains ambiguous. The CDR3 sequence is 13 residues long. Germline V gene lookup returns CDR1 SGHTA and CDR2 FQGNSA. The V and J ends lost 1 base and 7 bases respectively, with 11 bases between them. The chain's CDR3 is CASSLGRAKEQYF. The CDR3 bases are TGTGCCAGCAGCTTAGGAAGGGCGAAGGAGCAGTACTTC.